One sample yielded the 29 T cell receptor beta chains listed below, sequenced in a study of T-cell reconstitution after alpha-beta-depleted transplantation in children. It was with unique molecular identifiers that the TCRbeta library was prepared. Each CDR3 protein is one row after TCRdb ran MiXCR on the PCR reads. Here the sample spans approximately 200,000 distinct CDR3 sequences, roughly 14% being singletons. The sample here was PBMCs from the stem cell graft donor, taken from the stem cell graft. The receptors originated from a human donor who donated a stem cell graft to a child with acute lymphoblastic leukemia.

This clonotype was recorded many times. CDR3 protein: CASSGTGGKETQYF. Here the CDR3 DNA reads TGTGCCAGCAGTGGGACAGGGGGCAAAGAGACCCAGTACTTC. The V gene is TRBV25-1, the J gene TRBJ2-5; 11 bases align to TRBD1. CDR3 length: 14 residues. After removal of 4 bases from V and 3 bases from J, the junction contained 1 base not matched to a gene. Per germline, CDR1 MGHDK and CDR2 SYGVNS.

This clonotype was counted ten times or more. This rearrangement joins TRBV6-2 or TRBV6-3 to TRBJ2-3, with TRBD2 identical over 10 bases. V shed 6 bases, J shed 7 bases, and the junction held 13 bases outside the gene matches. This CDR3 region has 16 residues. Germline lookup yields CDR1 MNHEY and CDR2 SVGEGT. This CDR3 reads CASSPPEASGSYTQYF. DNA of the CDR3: TGTGCCAGCAGCCCTCCGGAGGCTAGCGGGAGTTATACGCAGTATTTT.

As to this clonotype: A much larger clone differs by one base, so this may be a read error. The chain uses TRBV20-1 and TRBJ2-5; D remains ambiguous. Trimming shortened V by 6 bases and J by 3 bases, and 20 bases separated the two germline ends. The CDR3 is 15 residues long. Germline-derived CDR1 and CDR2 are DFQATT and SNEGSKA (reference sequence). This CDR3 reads CSARPGSRVEETQYF. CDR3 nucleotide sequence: TGCAGTGCCCGCCCCGGTAGCCGTGTCGAAGAGACCCAGTACTTC.

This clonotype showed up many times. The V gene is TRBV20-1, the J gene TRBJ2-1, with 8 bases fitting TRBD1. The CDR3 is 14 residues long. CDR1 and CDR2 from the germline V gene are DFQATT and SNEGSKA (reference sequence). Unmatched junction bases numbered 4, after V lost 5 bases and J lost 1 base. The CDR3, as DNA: TGCAGTGCTGAGACAGGGGTTTCCTACAATGAGCAGTTCTTC. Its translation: CSAETGVSYNEQFF.

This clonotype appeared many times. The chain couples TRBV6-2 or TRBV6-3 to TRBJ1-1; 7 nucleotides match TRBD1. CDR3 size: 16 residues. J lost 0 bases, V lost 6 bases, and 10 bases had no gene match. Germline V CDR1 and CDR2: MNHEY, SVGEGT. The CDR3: CASSDRDSGMNTEAFF. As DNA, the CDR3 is TGTGCCAGCAGCGACCGGGACAGTGGGATGAACACTGAAGCTTTCTTT.

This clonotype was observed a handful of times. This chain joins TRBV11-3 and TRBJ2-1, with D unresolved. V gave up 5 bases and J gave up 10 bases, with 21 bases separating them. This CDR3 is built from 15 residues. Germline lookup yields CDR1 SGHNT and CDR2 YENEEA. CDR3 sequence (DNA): TGTGCCAGCAGCAACAGAGAGACCCCGGCGGAGGAGCAGTTCTTC. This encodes CASSNRETPAEEQFF.

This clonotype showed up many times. CDR3 sequence: CASRPGLLYEQYF. The CDR3 region has the DNA TGTGCCAGCCGTCCCGGACTCCTCTACGAGCAGTACTTC. This chain connects TRBV12-3 or TRBV12-4 to TRBJ2-7; a possible D gene is TRBD2 (5 bases). The CDR3 consists of 13 residues. The ends were cut back, 8 bases at V and 3 bases at J, with 14 bases in the middle.

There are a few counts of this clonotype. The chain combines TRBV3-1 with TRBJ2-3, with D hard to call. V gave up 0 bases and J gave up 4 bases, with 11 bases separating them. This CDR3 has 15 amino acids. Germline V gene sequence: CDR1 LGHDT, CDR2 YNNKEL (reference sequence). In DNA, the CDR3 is TGTGCCAGCAGCCAAGAAGGGTCTTCAGCAGATACGCAGTATTTT. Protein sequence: CASSQEGSSADTQYF.

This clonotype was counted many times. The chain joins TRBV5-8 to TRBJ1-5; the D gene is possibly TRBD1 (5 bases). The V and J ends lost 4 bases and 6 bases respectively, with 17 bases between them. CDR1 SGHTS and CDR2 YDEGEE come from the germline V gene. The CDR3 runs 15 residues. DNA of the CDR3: TGTGCCAGCAGCATGTCGGGGAGGGGTGTTCAGCCCCAGCATTTT. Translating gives CASSMSGRGVQPQHF.

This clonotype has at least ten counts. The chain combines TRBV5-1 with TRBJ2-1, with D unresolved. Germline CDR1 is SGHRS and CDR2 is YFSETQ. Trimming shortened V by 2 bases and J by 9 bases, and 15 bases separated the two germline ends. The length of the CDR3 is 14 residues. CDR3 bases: TGCGCCAGCAGCTTTGGCCGCCCAGGATCTGAGCAGTTCTTC. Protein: CASSFGRPGSEQFF.

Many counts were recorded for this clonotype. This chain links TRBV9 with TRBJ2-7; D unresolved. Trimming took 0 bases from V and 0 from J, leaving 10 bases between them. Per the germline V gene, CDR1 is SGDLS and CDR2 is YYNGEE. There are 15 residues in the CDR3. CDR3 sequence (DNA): TGTGCCAGCAGCGTAGGGGCGGATGGCTCCTACGAGCAGTACTTC. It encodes CASSVGADGSYEQYF.

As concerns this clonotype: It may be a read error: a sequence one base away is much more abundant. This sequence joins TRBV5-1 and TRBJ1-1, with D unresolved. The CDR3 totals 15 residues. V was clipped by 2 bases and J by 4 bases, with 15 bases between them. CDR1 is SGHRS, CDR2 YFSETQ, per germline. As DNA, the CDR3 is TGCGCCAGCAGCTTAATGACAAGTGGCGGCACTGAAGCTTTCTTT. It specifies CASSLMTSGGTEAFF.

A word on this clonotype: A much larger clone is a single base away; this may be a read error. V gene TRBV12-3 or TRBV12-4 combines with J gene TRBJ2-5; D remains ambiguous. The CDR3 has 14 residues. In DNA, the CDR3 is TGTGCCAGCAGTTTTCGGGTGGGCCAAGCGACCCAGTACTTC. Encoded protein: CASSFRVGQATQYF.

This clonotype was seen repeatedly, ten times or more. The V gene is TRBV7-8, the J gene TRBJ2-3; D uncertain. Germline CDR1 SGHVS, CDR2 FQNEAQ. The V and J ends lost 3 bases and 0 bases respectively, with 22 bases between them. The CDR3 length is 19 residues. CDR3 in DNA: TGTGCCAGCAGCTTGGGAACGGGCGGCACTTCCACTAGCACAGATACGCAGTATTTT. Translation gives CASSLGTGGTSTSTDTQYF.

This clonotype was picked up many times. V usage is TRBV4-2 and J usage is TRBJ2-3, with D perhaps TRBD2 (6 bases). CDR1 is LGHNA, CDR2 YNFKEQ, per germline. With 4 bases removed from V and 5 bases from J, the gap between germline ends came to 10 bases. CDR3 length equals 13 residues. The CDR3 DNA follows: TGTGCCAGCAGCCGTACAGCGGGAGATACGCAGTATTTT. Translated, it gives CASSRTAGDTQYF.

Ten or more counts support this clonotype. CDR3 region: CSVSSGGSNQPQHF. The CDR3 coding sequence is TGCAGCGTCTCTTCAGGGGGGAGCAATCAGCCCCAGCATTTT. The V and J genes are TRBV29-1 and TRBJ1-5, with TRBD1 matching over 7 bases. The V gene end was trimmed by 6 bases and the J gene end by 1 base; junction bases not matched to a gene: 6. The CDR3 contains 14 residues. In germline, CDR1 is SQVTM, CDR2 ANQGSEA.

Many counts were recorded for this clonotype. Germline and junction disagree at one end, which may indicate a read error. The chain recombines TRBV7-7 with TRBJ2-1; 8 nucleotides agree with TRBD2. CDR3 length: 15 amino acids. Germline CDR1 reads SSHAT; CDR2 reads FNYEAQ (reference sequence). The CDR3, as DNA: TGTGCTAGCAGCTTAGCGAGAGCGGGAGAGGGTGAGCAGTTCTTC. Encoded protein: CASSLARAGEGEQFF.

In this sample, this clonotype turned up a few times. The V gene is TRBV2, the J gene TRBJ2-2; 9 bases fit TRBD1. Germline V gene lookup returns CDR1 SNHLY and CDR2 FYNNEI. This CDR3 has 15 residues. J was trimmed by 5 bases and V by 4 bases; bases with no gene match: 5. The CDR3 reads CASSVDRGNTGELFF. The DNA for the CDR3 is TGTGCCAGCAGTGTCGACAGGGGGAATACCGGGGAGCTGTTTTTT.

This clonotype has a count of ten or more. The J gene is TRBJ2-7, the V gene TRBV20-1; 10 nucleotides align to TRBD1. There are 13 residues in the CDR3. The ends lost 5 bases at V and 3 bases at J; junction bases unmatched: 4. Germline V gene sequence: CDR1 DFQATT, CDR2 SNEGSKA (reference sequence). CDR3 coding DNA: TGCAGTGCTCGGACAGGGGGACTCTACGAGCAGTACTTC. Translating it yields CSARTGGLYEQYF.

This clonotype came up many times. The CDR3 region is CASSPLMNTEAFF. The CDR3 DNA is TGTGCCAGCAGTCCCCTCATGAACACTGAAGCTTTCTTT. The chain combines TRBV27 with TRBJ1-1; D is undetermined. Germline V gene sequence: CDR1 MNHEY, CDR2 SMNVEV (reference sequence). With 5 bases removed from V and 0 bases from J, the gap between germline ends came to 7 bases. CDR3 length equals 13 residues.

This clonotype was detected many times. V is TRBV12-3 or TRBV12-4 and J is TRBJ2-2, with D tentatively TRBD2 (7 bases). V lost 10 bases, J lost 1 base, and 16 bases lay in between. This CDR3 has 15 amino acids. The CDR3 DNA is TGTGCCACCATAGGGGGGGCAGGGAACACCGGGGAGCTGTTTTTT. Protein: CATIGGAGNTGELFF.

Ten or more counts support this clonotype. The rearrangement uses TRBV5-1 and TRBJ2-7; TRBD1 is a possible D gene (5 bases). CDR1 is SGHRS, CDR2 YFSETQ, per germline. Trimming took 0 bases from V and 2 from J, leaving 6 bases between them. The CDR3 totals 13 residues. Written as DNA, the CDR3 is TGCGCCAGCAGCTTGGAGGGGCCCTACGAGCAGTACTTC. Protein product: CASSLEGPYEQYF.

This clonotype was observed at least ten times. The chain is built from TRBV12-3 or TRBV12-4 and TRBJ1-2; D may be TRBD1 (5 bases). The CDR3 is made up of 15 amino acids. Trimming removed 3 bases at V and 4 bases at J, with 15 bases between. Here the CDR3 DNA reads TGTGCCAGCAGTTTTCGGCGAGGGGACGGCTATGGCTACACCTTC. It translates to CASSFRRGDGYGYTF.

CDR3 residues: CASTRRAGDADTQYF. For the CDR3, the DNA is TGTGCCAGCACCCGGCGGGCGGGAGACGCAGATACGCAGTATTTT. The J gene is TRBJ2-3, the V gene TRBV12-3 or TRBV12-4, with 7 bases fitting TRBD2. This CDR3 has 15 residues. With V trimmed by 7 bases and J by 4 bases, 11 bases remained unmatched.

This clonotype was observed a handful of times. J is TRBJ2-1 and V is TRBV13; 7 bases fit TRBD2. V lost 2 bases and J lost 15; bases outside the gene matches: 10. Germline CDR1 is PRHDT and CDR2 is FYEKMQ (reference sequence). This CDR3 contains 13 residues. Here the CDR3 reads CASSLSRPSGPFF. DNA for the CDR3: TGTGCCAGCAGCTTATCTCGCCCTAGCGGCCCGTTCTTC.

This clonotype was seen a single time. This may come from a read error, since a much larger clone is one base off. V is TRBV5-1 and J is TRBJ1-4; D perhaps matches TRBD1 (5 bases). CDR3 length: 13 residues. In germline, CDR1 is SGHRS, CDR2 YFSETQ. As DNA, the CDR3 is TGCGCCAGCAGCCGTGGGACGGGTGAAAAACCGTTTTTT. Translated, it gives CASSRGTGEKPFF. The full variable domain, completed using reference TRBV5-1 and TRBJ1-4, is KAGVTQTPRYLIKTRGQQVTLSCSPISGHRSVSWYQQTPGQGLQFLFEYFSETQRNKGNFPGRFSGRQFSNSRSEMNVSTLELGDSALYLCASSRGTGEKPFFGSGTQLSVL.

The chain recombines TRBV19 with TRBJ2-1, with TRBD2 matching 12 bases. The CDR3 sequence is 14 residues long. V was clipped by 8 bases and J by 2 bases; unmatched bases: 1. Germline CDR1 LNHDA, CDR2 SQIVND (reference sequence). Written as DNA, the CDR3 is TGTGCCAGTCTAGCGGGAGGGGCCTACAATGAGCAGTTCTTC. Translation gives CASLAGGAYNEQFF. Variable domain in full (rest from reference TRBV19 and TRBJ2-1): DGGITQSPKYLFRKEGQNVTLSCEQNLNHDAMYWYRQDPGQGLRLIYYSQIVNDFQKGDIAEGYSVSREKKESFPLTVTSAQKNPTAFYLCASLAGGAYNEQFFGPGTRLTVL.

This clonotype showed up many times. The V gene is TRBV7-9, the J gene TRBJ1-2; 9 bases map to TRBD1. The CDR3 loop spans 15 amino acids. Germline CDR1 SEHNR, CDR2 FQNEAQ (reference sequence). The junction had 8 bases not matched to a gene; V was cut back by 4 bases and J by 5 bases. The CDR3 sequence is CASSSVDRGRYGYTF. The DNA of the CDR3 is TGTGCCAGCAGCTCAGTGGACAGGGGAAGGTATGGCTACACCTTC.

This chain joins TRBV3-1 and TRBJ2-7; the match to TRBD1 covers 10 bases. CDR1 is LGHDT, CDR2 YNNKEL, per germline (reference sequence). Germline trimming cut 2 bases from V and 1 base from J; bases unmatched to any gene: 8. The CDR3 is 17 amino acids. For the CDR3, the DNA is TGTGCCAGCAGCCAAATGATCGGGGACAGGGGTTCCTACGAGCAGTACTTC. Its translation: CASSQMIGDRGSYEQYF.